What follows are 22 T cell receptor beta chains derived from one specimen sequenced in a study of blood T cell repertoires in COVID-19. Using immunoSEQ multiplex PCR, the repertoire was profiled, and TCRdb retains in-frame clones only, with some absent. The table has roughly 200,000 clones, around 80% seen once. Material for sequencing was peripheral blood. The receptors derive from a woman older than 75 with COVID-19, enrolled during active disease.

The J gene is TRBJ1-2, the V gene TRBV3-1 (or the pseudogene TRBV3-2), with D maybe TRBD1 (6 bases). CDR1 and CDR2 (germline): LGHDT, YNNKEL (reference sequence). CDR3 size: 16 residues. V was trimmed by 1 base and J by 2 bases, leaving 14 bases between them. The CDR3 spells CASSQVRRTENYGYTF. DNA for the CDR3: TGTGCCAGCAGCCAAGTAAGGCGGACAGAAAACTATGGCTACACCTTC.

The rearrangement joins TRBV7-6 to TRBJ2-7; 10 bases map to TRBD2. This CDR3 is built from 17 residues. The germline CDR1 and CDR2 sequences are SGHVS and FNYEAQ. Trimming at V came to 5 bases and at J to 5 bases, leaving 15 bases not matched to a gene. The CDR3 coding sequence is TGTGCCAGCAGCCGCTACGCGGTCAGCGGGGGGGCCGACGAGCAGTACTTC. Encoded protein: CASSRYAVSGGADEQYF.

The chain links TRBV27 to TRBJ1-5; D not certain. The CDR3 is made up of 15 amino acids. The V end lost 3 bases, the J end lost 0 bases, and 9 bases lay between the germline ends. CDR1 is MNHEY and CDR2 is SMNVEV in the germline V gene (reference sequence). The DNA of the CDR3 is TGTGCCAGCAGTTTCGGTTCAGGTAGCAATCAGCCCCAGCATTTT. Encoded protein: CASSFGSGSNQPQHF.

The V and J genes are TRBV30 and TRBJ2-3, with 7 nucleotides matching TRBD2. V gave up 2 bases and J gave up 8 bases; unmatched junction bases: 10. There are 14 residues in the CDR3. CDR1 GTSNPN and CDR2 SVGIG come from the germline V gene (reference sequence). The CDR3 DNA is TGTGCCTGGAGTCTGGGGACTACCCCCAGTACGCAGTATTTT. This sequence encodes CAWSLGTTPSTQYF.

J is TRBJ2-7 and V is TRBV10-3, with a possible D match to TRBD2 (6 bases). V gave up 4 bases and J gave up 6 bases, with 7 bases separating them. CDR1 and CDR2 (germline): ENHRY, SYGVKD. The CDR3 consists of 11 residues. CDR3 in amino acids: CAISVTSEQYF. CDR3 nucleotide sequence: TGTGCCATCAGTGTGACTAGCGAGCAGTACTTC.

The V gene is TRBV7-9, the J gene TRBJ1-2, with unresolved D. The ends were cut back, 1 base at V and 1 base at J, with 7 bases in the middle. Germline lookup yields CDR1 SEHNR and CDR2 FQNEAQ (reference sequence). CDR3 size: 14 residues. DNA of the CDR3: TGTGCCAGCAGCTTAGACCAGGTTAACTATGGCTACACCTTC. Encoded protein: CASSLDQVNYGYTF.

The CDR3 region is CASSFDTNTIYF. DNA of the CDR3: TGTGCCAGCAGCTTCGACACCAACACCATATATTTT. This chain connects TRBV5-4 to TRBJ1-3; no reliable D call. The CDR3 covers 12 residues. The germline V gene encodes CDR1 SGHNT and CDR2 YYREEE (reference sequence). V was pared by 2 bases and J by 7 bases, with 7 bases between. The full variable domain, in which reference TRBV5-4 and TRBJ1-3 provide the parts outside the CDR3, is ETGVTQSPTHLIKTRGQQVTLRCSSQSGHNTVSWYQQALGQGPQFIFQYYREEENGRGNFPPRFSGLQFPNYSSELNVNALELDDSALYLCASSFDTNTIYFGEGSWLTVV.

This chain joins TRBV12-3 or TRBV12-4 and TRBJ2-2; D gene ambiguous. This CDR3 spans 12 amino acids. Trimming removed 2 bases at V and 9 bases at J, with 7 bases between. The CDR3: CASSLLSRELFF. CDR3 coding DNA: TGTGCCAGCAGTTTATTGAGTAGGGAGCTGTTTTTT.

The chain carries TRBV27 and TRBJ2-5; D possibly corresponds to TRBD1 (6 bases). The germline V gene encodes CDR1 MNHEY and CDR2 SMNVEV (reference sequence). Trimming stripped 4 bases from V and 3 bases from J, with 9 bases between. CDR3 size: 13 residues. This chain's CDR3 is CASSSRQEETQYF. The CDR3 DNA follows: TGTGCCAGCAGTTCAAGACAGGAAGAGACCCAGTACTTC.

The CDR3 DNA reads as TGCGCCAGCAGCTTGGGGTCTGGGGGCGGCAGGACAGATACGCAGTATTTT. Translated: CASSLGSGGGRTDTQYF. This chain uses TRBV5-1 with TRBJ2-3; possibly TRBD1 for D (6 bases). CDR3 length equals 17 residues. The V end was cut by 0 bases, the J end by 3 bases, with 17 bases between. CDR1 is SGHRS and CDR2 is YFSETQ in the germline V gene. The full variable domain, its missing parts supplied by reference TRBV5-1 and TRBJ2-3, is KAGVTQTPRYLIKTRGQQVTLSCSPISGHRSVSWYQQTPGQGLQFLFEYFSETQRNKGNFPGRFSGRQFSNSRSEMNVSTLELGDSALYLCASSLGSGGGRTDTQYFGPGTRLTVL.

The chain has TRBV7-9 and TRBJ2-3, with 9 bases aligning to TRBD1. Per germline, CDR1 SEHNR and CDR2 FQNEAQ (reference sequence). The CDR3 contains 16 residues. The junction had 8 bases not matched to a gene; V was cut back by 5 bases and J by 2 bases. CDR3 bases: TGTGCCAGCAGCCCCCGGGACAGGGTAGTCACAGATACGCAGTATTTT. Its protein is CASSPRDRVVTDTQYF.

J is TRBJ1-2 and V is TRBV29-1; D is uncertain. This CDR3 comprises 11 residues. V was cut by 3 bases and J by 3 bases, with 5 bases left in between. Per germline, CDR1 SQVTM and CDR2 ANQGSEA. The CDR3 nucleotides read TGCAGCGTTGAGCAGGACTATGGCTACACCTTC. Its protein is CSVEQDYGYTF.

The CDR3 DNA reads as TGTGCCAGCAGCTTAGGAGGTGGTAAACTGTTTTTT. It is translated as CASSLGGGKLFF. V usage is TRBV7-8 and J usage is TRBJ1-4; no clear D. The CDR3 runs to 12 residues. CDR1 and CDR2 from the germline V gene are SGHVS and FQNEAQ. V shed 1 base and J shed 11 bases, with 8 bases lying between them.

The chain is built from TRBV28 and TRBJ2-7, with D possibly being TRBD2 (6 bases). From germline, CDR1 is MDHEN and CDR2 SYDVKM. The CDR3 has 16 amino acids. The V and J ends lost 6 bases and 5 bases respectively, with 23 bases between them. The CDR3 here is CASSLLKVGGLNEQYF. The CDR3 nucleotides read TGTGCCAGCAGCCTACTGAAAGTTGGGGGGTTAAACGAGCAGTACTTC.

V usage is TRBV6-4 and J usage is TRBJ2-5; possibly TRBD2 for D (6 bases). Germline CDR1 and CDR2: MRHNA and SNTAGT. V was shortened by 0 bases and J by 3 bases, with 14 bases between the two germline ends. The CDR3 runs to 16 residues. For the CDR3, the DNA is TGTGCCAGCAGTGACTCGAAGCGGGCAGGGAAAGAGACCCAGTACTTC. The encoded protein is CASSDSKRAGKETQYF.

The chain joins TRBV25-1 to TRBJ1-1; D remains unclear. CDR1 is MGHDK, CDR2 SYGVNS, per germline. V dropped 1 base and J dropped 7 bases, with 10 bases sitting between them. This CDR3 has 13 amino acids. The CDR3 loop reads CASSELGGLEAFF. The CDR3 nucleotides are TGTGCCAGCAGTGAATTAGGAGGCCTTGAAGCTTTCTTT.

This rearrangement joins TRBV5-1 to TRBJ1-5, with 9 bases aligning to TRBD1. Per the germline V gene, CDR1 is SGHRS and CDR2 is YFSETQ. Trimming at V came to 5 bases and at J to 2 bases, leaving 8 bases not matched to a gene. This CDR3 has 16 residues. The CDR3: CASRAGTGPGNQPQHF. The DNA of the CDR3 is TGCGCCAGCAGGGCCGGGACAGGGCCGGGCAATCAGCCCCAGCATTTT.

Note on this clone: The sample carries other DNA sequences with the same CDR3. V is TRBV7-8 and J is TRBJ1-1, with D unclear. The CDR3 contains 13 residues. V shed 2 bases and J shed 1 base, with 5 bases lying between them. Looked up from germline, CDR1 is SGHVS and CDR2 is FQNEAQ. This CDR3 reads CASSLRGNTEAFF. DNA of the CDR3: TGTGCCAGCAGCTTACGGGGGAACACTGAAGCTTTCTTT.

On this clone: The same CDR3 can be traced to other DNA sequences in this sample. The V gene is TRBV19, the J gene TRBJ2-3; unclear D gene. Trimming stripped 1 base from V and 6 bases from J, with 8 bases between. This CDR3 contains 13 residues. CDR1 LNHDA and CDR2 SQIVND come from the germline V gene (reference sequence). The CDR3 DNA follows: TGTGCCAGTAGTATAGGCCTAAAGGATACGCAGTATTTT. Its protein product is CASSIGLKDTQYF.

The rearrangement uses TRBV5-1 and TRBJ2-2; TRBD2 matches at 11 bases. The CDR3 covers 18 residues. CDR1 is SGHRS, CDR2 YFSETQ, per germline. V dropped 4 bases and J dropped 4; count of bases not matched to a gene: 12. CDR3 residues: CASSPLPTSGGVTGELFF. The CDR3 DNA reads TGCGCCAGCAGCCCACTCCCTACTAGCGGGGGAGTCACCGGGGAGCTGTTTTTT.

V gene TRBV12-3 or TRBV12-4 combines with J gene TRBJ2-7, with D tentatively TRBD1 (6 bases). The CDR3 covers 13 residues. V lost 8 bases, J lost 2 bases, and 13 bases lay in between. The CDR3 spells CASGMTGPYEQYF. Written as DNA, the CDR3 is TGTGCCAGCGGAATGACAGGTCCCTACGAGCAGTACTTC.

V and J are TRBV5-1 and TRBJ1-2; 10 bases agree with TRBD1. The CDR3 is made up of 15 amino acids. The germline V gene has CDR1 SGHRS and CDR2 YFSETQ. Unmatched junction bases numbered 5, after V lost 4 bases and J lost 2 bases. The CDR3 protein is CASSPTGQGNYGYTF. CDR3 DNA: TGCGCCAGCAGCCCGACGGGACAGGGGAACTATGGCTACACCTTC.